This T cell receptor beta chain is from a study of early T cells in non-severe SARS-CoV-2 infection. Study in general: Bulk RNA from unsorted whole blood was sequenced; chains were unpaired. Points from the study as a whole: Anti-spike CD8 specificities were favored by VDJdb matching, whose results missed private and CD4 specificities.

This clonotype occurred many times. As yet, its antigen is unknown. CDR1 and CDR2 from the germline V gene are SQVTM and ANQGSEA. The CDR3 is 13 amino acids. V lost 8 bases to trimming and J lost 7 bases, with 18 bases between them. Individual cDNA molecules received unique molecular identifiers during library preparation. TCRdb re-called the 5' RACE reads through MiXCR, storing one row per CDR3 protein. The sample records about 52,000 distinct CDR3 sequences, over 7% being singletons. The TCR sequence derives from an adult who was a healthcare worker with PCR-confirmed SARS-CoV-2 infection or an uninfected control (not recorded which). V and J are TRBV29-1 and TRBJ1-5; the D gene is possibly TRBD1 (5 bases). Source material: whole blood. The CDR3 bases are TGCAGCTTCTATTGCAGGGTAGGGCAGCCCCAGCATTTT. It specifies CSFYCRVGQPQHF.